The present TCR beta chain was sequenced within a study of T cells in Graves' hyperthyroidism and ophthalmopathy (dated by TCRdb to about 2019). Concerning the study at large: Peripheral blood was sampled at the time of initial diagnosis, prior to any treatment. A discovery cohort of fewer than 110 patients, approximately 45 with Graves' ophthalmopathy and about 60 with stable Graves' hyperthyroidism, was used to find distinguishing TCR V-J signatures. Thyroid tissue and blood T-cell repertoires from more than 5 Graves' hyperthyroidism patients were also compared in the study. Following sampling, methimazole starting at 30 mg daily was given to hyperthyroidism patients, and high-dose intravenous methylprednisolone was given to ophthalmopathy patients. According to the paper, TCR Vbeta CDR3 sequencing was carried out on roughly 130 peripheral blood samples, which came from under 50 ophthalmopathy, 80 or so hyperthyroidism and around 17 progressor patients. An independent validation cohort of around 20 hyperthyroidism patients and over 15 patients who later progressed to ophthalmopathy tested prospective prediction of ophthalmopathy. The approximately 90 discovery patients were randomly split 7:3 into training and test sets. The paper as a whole reports these results and caveats: Sample size was not statistically predetermined, and investigators were not blinded to group allocation. A model built on a 13 V-J signature distinguished ophthalmopathy from stable hyperthyroidism, reaching 85% to 90% sensitivity and about 81% specificity in cross-validation and 80%/75% in testing. In validation, the model predicted progression to ophthalmopathy a median of approximately 6.6 months before onset, with about 64% sensitivity and just under 75% specificity. Most expanded thyroid clonotypes (frequency above 0.001) were also detected in blood, a finding suggesting that blood repertoires may reflect thyroid immune responses.

For this clonotype: Its cognate antigen has yet to be identified. Base qualities are missing; no much larger clone stands one base away.

The germline V gene (reference sequence) supplies CDR1 LNHDA and CDR2 SQIVND. The CDR3 goes from the cysteine to the phenylalanine over 14 residues. CDR3 DNA is the only sequence kept; it has 42 bases, read in frame from the first base. A distance of 10 bases separates the germline ends of V and J, which lose 3 bases and 4 bases respectively. TCR beta CDR3 regions were amplified from RNA transcripts. The TCR CDR3 was subjected to a first round of RT-PCR using the HTBI primer set and the Qiagen OneStep RT-PCR kit. A second multiplex PCR round built the libraries, followed by size selection and purification. Sequencing of the libraries was done on an Illumina HiSeq2000 using paired-end 100 bp reads. The original pipeline was this. SOAPnuke was used to process the raw data, with reads discarded if the reads contained adapters or uncalled bases, had a mean Phred below 15, or lacked an exact constant-primer or identifier match. High-quality paired reads were merged with COPE v1.2.5, and unique nucleotide sequences were defined as clonotypes. Clonotypes were aligned to IMGT TRBV, TRBD and TRBJ reference segments using MiTCR v1.1. The analysis was restricted to V-J combinations with a frequency above 0.0001, which together covered 98% to 99.2% of the repertoires. A TCS score was defined as the ratio of F50 (clonal expansion) to E x V (chaos), with BLOSUM62-based TCRdist applied between CDR3 peptides within each V-J. Welch's t-statistics and random forest reduced approximately 520 V-J features to 10 to 15, which were used in a naive Bayes classifier (R e1071). The public reads were reprocessed in TCRdb via fastp at Q25 and MiXCR, keeping in-frame beta chains. All rows with the same CDR3 protein become a single entry with the most common DNA and genes. TCRdb, not the original authors, processed these V and J calls. Recorded for this sample are fewer than 650,000 distinct CDR3 sequences; about 15% of them occurred a single time. 5% to 7% of the sample lies in the top ten.

Hyperthyroidism patients were newly diagnosed, had a disease duration of under 2 months, and were aged 18 to 65 years. Patients with uncontrolled infections, other autoimmune diseases, pregnancy or lactation were excluded. Clinical symptoms, serum thyroxine and TRAb, thyroid ultrasound, and orbital computed tomography formed the basis for the diagnoses. Blood from progressor patients was drawn when they were first diagnosed with hyperthyroidism, before any ophthalmopathy symptoms appeared. Ficoll-Paque density gradient centrifugation was used to isolate PBMCs from approximately 10 ml of fresh peripheral blood. Progressor patients were first diagnosed with Graves' hyperthyroidism and then developed ophthalmopathy during follow-up. Total RNA was extracted with Trizol reagent, and quality was checked on an Agilent 2100 Bioanalyzer.

The V and J genes are TRBV19 and TRBJ1-5; TRBD1 is perhaps the D gene, given 5 matching bases. The specimen sequenced was blood. This sequence was found in a woman aged 30 to 39 with Graves' hyperthyroidism that later progressed to Graves' ophthalmopathy. The CDR3 amino acid sequence is: CASSMAGRNQPQHF. Read as DNA, the sequence is TGTGCCAGTAGTATGGCAGGGCGGAATCAGCCCCAGCATTTT. With the portions outside the CDR3 filled from the reference TRBV19 and TRBJ1-5 genes, the complete variable region becomes DGGITQSPKYLFRKEGQNVTLSCEQNLNHDAMYWYRQDPGQGLRLIYYSQIVNDFQKGDIAEGYSVSREKKESFPLTVTSAQKNPTAFYLCASSMAGRNQPQHFGDGTRLSIL.